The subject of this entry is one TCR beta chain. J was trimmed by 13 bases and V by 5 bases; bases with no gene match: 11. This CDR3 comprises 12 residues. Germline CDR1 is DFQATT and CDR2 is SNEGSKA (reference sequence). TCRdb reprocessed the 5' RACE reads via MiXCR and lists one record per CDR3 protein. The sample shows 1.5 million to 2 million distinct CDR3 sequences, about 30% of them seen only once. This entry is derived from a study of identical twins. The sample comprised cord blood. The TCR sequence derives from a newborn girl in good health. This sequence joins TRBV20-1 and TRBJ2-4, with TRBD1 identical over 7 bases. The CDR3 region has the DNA TGCAGTGCTGGACAGGCCTCCTACAAGCAGTACTTC. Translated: CSAGQASYKQYF.